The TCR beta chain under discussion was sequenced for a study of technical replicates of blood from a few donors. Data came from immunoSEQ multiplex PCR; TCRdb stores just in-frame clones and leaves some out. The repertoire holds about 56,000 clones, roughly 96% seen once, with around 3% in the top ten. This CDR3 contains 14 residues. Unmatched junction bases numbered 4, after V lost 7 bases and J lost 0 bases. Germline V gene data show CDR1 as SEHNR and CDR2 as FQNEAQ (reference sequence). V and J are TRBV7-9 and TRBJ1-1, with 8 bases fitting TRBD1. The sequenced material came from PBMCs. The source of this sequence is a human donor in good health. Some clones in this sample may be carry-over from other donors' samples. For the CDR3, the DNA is TGTGCCAGCAACAGGGGGTTCATGAACACTGAAGCTTTCTTT. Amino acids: CASNRGFMNTEAFF.